The 6 T cell receptor beta chains below all came from one sample that was sequenced in a study of human T cells and chemical hapten exposure. One entry per CDR3 protein results from TCRdb running MiXCR on the RACE reads. The sample contains some 62,000 distinct CDR3 sequences, 11% of which appear only once. Time point reported: patch test 3, about 24 weeks after DPC sensitization. The treatment is: therapeutic diphenylcyclopropenone sensitization with weekly scalp DPC. Sequences were derived from whole blood, sampled in connection with sensitization to the hapten diphenylcyclopropenone (DPC). The receptor set was obtained from a woman between 25 and 40 years old with alopecia areata. Some clones in this sample may be carry-over from other donors' samples.

This clonotype was found a few times. The chain combines TRBV5-1 with TRBJ1-6, with D unresolved. The CDR3 consists of 13 residues. In germline, CDR1 is SGHRS, CDR2 YFSETQ. V was trimmed by 4 bases and J by 8 bases, leaving 10 bases between them. The CDR3: CASSGSMDSPLHF. In nucleotides, the CDR3 is TGCGCCAGCAGCGGGTCCATGGATTCACCCCTCCACTTT. Full variable domain (outside the CDR3, taken from reference TRBV5-1 and TRBJ1-6): KAGVTQTPRYLIKTRGQQVTLSCSPISGHRSVSWYQQTPGQGLQFLFEYFSETQRNKGNFPGRFSGRQFSNSRSEMNVSTLELGDSALYLCASSGSMDSPLHFGNGTRLTVT.

This clonotype was detected many times. The rearrangement uses TRBV7-6 and TRBJ2-7, with D perhaps TRBD1 (5 bases). This CDR3 is 13 amino acids long. Germline lookup yields CDR1 SGHVS and CDR2 FNYEAQ. V was clipped by 5 bases and J by 3 bases, with 11 bases between them. The CDR3 region has the DNA TGTGCCAGCAGCCCAGGGTTTAACTACGAGCAGTACTTC. Its protein is CASSPGFNYEQYF.

This clonotype was found many times. The chain joins TRBV30 to TRBJ1-1; 7 bases are a match to TRBD1. Germline V gives CDR1 GTSNPN, CDR2 SVGIG (reference sequence). This CDR3 contains 12 residues. The CDR3 nucleotides are TGTGCTACAGGGGTTGTGAACACTGAAGCTTTCTTT. This sequence encodes CATGVVNTEAFF.

This clonotype was observed at least ten times. V is TRBV12-3 or TRBV12-4 and J is TRBJ1-4; D gene unclear. The CDR3 is 13 residues long. The V end lost 0 bases, the J end lost 6 bases, and 5 bases lay between the germline ends. The CDR3 reads CASSLAPYEKLFF. Here the CDR3 DNA reads TGTGCCAGCAGTTTAGCGCCGTATGAAAAACTGTTTTTT.

This clonotype was observed a handful of times. The chain combines TRBV18 with TRBJ1-2; D gene ambiguous. Trimming removed 1 base at V and 0 bases at J, with 12 bases between. The CDR3 is 16 residues long. The V gene's germline CDR1 is KGHSH and CDR2 LQKENI. CDR3 residues: CASSPQPGPANYGYTF. The CDR3 DNA follows: TGTGCCAGCTCACCACAGCCTGGACCCGCTAACTATGGCTACACCTTC. The variable domain in full, completed from reference TRBV18 and TRBJ1-2, reads NAGVMQNPRHLVRRRGQEARLRCSPMKGHSHVYWYRQLPEEGLKFMVYLQKENIIDESGMPKERFSAEFPKEGPSILRIQQVVRGDSAAYFCASSPQPGPANYGYTFGSGTRLTVV.

The chain joins TRBV2 to TRBJ1-2; D ambiguous. The ends were cut back, 3 bases at V and 4 bases at J, with 3 bases in the middle. The germline CDR1 and CDR2 sequences are SNHLY and FYNNEI. CDR3 length equals 11 residues. CDR3 DNA sequence: TGTGCCAGCAGTGATCCCTATGGCTACACCTTC. Protein product: CASSDPYGYTF.